There are a few counts of the clone carrying this T cell receptor (beta chain). As yet, its antigen is unknown. The time point is: healthy volunteer bleed at 6 weeks. Extraction yielded total RNA from whole blood (unfractionated). This specimen comes from a study of human T cells and chemical hapten exposure. The wider study: There were per-sample TCR yield variations, arising mainly from small pooled library volume differences. Points from the study as a whole: Sensitizing with DPC caused no change in TCRs above 1 in 1000 frequency.

Individual cDNA molecules (in the library) carried attached unique molecular identifiers. In the authors' workflow: Sampled TCR counts reached a median of about 90,000 per sample, with values ranging from roughly 20,000 to 700,000. TCRdb reprocessed the RACE reads with MiXCR, giving one entry per CDR3 protein. TCRdb's processing, not the authors' own work, is the source of the V and J calls. Among around 80,000 distinct CDR3 sequences, about 8.6% were seen once, and the ten largest hold over 1.5%. Sequenced: whole blood. The receptor was derived from a male donor in good health. Some clones in this sample may be carry-over from other donors' samples.

The DNA for the CDR3 is TGTGCCAGCAGTCTCACCCCCGGGGGCCCAGATACGCAGTATTTT. This codes for CASSLTPGGPDTQYF. The gene calls are TRBV12-3 or TRBV12-4 and TRBJ2-3; D possibly matches TRBD1 or TRBD2 (6 bases each). V shed 5 bases and J shed 4 bases, with 16 bases lying between them. The CDR3 covers 15 residues.